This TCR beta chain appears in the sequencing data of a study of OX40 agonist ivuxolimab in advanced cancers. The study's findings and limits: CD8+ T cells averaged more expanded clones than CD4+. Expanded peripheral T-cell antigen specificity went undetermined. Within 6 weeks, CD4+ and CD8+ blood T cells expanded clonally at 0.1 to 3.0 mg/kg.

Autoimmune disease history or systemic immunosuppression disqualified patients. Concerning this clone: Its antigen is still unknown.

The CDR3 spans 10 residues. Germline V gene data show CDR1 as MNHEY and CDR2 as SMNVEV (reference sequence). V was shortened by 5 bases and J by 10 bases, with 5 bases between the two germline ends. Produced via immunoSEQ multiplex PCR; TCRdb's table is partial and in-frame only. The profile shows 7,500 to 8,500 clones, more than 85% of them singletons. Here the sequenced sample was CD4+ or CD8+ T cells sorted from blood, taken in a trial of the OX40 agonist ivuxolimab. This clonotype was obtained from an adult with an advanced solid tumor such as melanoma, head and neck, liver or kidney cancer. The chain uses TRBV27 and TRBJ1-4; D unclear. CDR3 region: CASSPGKLFF. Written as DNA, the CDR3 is TGTGCCAGCAGTCCTGGAAAACTGTTTTTT.